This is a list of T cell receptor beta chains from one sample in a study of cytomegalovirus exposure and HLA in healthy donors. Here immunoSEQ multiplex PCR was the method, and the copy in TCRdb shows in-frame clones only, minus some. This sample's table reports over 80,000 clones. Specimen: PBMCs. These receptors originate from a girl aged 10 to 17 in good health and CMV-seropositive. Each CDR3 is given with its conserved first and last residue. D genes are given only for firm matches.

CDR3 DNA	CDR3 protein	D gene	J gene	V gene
TGTGCCAGTAGTATAAGGTTCGGACAGTCCAATGAGCAGTTCTTC	CASSIRFGQSNEQFF	.	TRBJ2-1	TRBV19
TGCGCCAGCAGCCTTCCTAGCGGGGATGCAGATACGCAGTATTTT	CASSLPSGDADTQYF	TRBD2	TRBJ2-3	TRBV5-1
TGTGCCAGCAGTTACTCCCTGAGTCAGCCCCAGCATTTT	CASSYSLSQPQHF	.	TRBJ1-5	TRBV6-7
TGTGCCAGCAGCCGAGGCAACGAGCAGTACTTC	CASSRGNEQYF	.	TRBJ2-7	TRBV6-5
TGTGCCAGCACGTTGTACTCTGGGGCCAACGTCCTGACTTTC	CASTLYSGANVLTF	.	TRBJ2-6	TRBV6-5
TGTGCCAGCAGGCAGACAGGGATGACCTCCTACGAGCAGTACTTC	CASRQTGMTSYEQYF	TRBD1	TRBJ2-7	TRBV6-5
TGTGCCAGCAGTTTCGTCCAGGGCCAATTTGGGACCCAGTACTTC	CASSFVQGQFGTQYF	.	TRBJ2-5	TRBV28
TGTGCCAGCGGGGGGGCAGGGGTCGAGAATTCACCCCTCCACTTT	CASGGAGVENSPLHF	.	TRBJ1-6	TRBV25-1
TGTGCCAGCAGCTTAGCGCAGGTCGGACAGGGACTGTCCTTC	CASSLAQVGQGLSF	TRBD1	TRBJ1-2	TRBV7-9
TGTGCCTGGGGAGACCGAGACACTGAAGCTTTCTTT	CAWGDRDTEAFF	.	TRBJ1-1	TRBV30
TGTGCCAGCTCACCAAGCGGGTCCTACAATGAGCAGTTCTTC	CASSPSGSYNEQFF	.	TRBJ2-1	TRBV18
TGTGCCAGCAGCTTGGGAAGCCGCAATGAGCAGTTCTTC	CASSLGSRNEQFF	.	TRBJ2-1	TRBV5-6
TGTGCTAGTGGTTTGGTAGGGGCCGGCCGGGTCTATGGCTACACCTTC	CASGLVGAGRVYGYTF	.	TRBJ1-2	TRBV12-5
TGTGCCAGCAGCCTCTGGGCTTGGGAAAACATTCAGTACTTC	CASSLWAWENIQYF	.	TRBJ2-4	TRBV7-3
TGTGCCAGCTCACGTGACAGGGTTAGCATCTCTGGAAACACCATATATTTT	CASSRDRVSISGNTIYF	TRBD1	TRBJ1-3	TRBV18
TGTGCCAGCAGGGCTAGCGACGACAATGAGCAGTTCTTC	CASRASDDNEQFF	.	TRBJ2-1	TRBV5-4
TGCAGTGCACCACAGGGTGATGAGCAGTTCTTC	CSAPQGDEQFF	.	TRBJ2-1	TRBV20-1
TGTGCCTGGGGGGCTGGTAGGGAGACCCAGTACTTC	CAWGAGRETQYF	.	TRBJ2-5	TRBV30
TGCGCCAGCAGCCAAGTCCCGGGACAGGGCCCCTACGAGCAGTACTTC	CASSQVPGQGPYEQYF	TRBD1	TRBJ2-7	TRBV4-1
TGCAGCGCTTCCTTTCTTCCGGGACAGGGAGTTGAAAAACTGTTTTTT	CSASFLPGQGVEKLFF	TRBD1	TRBJ1-4	TRBV29-1
TGTGCCAGCAGCAACAGGGCATCTAACGATGGCTACACCTTC	CASSNRASNDGYTF	.	TRBJ1-2	TRBV6-5
TGTGCCAGCAGTGAATTGGGGGGAGGTCAGCCCCAGCATTTT	CASSELGGGQPQHF	.	TRBJ1-5	TRBV6-1
TGTGCCAGCAGTGAGACTAGCGGGCAAGAGACCCAGTACTTC	CASSETSGQETQYF	TRBD2	TRBJ2-5	TRBV25-1
TGTGCCAGCAGCTTAGCCAAGACTAGCGGGGTTTACACAGATACGCAGTATTTT	CASSLAKTSGVYTDTQYF	TRBD2	TRBJ2-3	TRBV7-2
TGCAGCACCCTAACTAGCAATGAGCAGTTCTTC	CSTLTSNEQFF	.	TRBJ2-1	TRBV29-1
TGCGCCAGCAGCGAAACAAACTATGGCTACACCTTC	CASSETNYGYTF	.	TRBJ1-2	TRBV4-1
TGCGCCAGCAGCCAAGATGCTCTAGCGGGGACCTACGAGCAGTACTTC	CASSQDALAGTYEQYF	TRBD2	TRBJ2-7	TRBV4-3
TGTGCCAGCAGCTTAGGCGGAAAGAATGATAAACTGTTTTTT	CASSLGGKNDKLFF	.	TRBJ1-4	TRBV11-3
TGTGCCAGCAGTGAAGCCCGGGGCACAGATACGCAGTATTTT	CASSEARGTDTQYF	.	TRBJ2-3	TRBV6-1
TGTGCCAGCAGCCACAAAGGGACAGGGTTTTTGTTTGCTTTCTTT	CASSHKGTGFLFAFF	TRBD1	TRBJ1-1	TRBV14
TGCGCCAGCAGCCCCTGGGGGGGACTAGCGGCGAGCTCCTACGAGCAGTACTTC	CASSPWGGLAASSYEQYF	TRBD2	TRBJ2-7	TRBV5-1
TGCGCCAGCAGCTTGGAGGGCCGGGGGAATGAAAAACTGTTTTTT	CASSLEGRGNEKLFF	.	TRBJ1-4	TRBV5-1
TGCGCCAGCAGCCAAGAGCGTTTCATCGCTGGGGAGTACACCTTC	CASSQERFIAGEYTF	.	TRBJ1-2	TRBV4-3
TGCGCCAGCAGCTTACAACCCGGGACAGGGGGTGACTACACCTTC	CASSLQPGTGGDYTF	TRBD1	TRBJ1-2	TRBV4-1
TGCAGCGACCAACAGGGAGATTCTGGCTACACCTTC	CSDQQGDSGYTF	.	TRBJ1-2	TRBV29-1
TGTGCCAGCAGTTACTCGGACAGGGGCGAGCAGTACTTC	CASSYSDRGEQYF	TRBD1	TRBJ2-7	TRBV6-5
TGTGCCTGGACAGGTCAAGAGACCCAGTACTTC	CAWTGQETQYF	.	TRBJ2-5	TRBV30
TGTGCCAGCAGCTTGGGGGGACTAGCGGTACAAGAGACCCAGTACTTC	CASSLGGLAVQETQYF	TRBD2	TRBJ2-5	TRBV7-2
TGTGCCAGCAGCTTCGGGACAGTACTTTCACCCCTCCACTTT	CASSFGTVLSPLHF	TRBD1	TRBJ1-6	TRBV7-3
TGTGCCAGCACTAGAACAACAGGGTTGTCTGAAGCTTTCTTT	CASTRTTGLSEAFF	.	TRBJ1-1	TRBV6-5
TGCAGTGCTAGGGGCGGGGATGGCTACACCTTC	CSARGGDGYTF	.	TRBJ1-2	TRBV20-1
TGTGCCAGCAGCTCCGCCGGGACAGTGAACACTGAAGCTTTCTTT	CASSSAGTVNTEAFF	TRBD1	TRBJ1-1	TRBV7-6
TGTGCCAGCAGCTTCGGGAAGACAGATACGCAGTATTTT	CASSFGKTDTQYF	.	TRBJ2-3	TRBV11-3
TGTGCCAGCAGCACAGAACAGGGATATTATACCGGGGAGCTGTTTTTT	CASSTEQGYYTGELFF	.	TRBJ2-2	TRBV5-4
TGCAGCGTTGGCGGACAGGGGAGGAACACTGAAGCTTTCTTT	CSVGGQGRNTEAFF	TRBD1	TRBJ1-1	TRBV29-1
TGCAGCGCTGGGACTAGGTTACGATACGAGCAGTACTTC	CSAGTRLRYEQYF	TRBD2	TRBJ2-7	TRBV29-1
TGTGCCAGCAGCTTAGTCTTAGTGGCAGGGGGGTCCTACGAGCAGTACTTC	CASSLVLVAGGSYEQYF	.	TRBJ2-7	TRBV7-9
TGTGCCAGCAGCGTAGACGAAGGGGTGGGCTATGGCTACACCTTC	CASSVDEGVGYGYTF	.	TRBJ1-2	TRBV9
TGTGCCAGCAGTTATCGTGGGGGGATGTACGAGCAGTACTTC	CASSYRGGMYEQYF	.	TRBJ2-7	TRBV27
TGCAGCGTCAACCTAGTTATAGACGGGGGGACTGAAGCTTTCTTT	CSVNLVIDGGTEAFF	.	TRBJ1-1	TRBV29-1
TGTGCCAGCAGGTCCGGGACTAGCGGACCAGATACGCAGTATTTT	CASRSGTSGPDTQYF	TRBD2	TRBJ2-3	TRBV6-5
TGTGCCAGCAGTTCCGAGGGCACAGACCGAAACACCATATATTTT	CASSSEGTDRNTIYF	.	TRBJ1-3	TRBV28
TGCGCCAGCAGCCAAGATATGGGGGGGCCGACAGATACGCAGTATTTT	CASSQDMGGPTDTQYF	.	TRBJ2-3	TRBV4-3
TGTGCCAGCAGTGAAGCACCCGACAGGGGAACTAATGAAAAACTGTTTTTT	CASSEAPDRGTNEKLFF	TRBD1	TRBJ1-4	TRBV6-1
TGTGCCAGCAGCCCGACTAGCGGAACGAACACCGGGGAGCTGTTTTTT	CASSPTSGTNTGELFF	TRBD2	TRBJ2-2	TRBV4-2
TGTGCCAGCTCTGCCCAGGGGAATGAGCAGTTCTTC	CASSAQGNEQFF	.	TRBJ2-1	TRBV5-6
TGTGCCAGCAGTTACGACAGGGGAAATGAGCAGTTCTTC	CASSYDRGNEQFF	TRBD1	TRBJ2-1	TRBV6-5
TGTGCCAGCAGTGAAGGACAGGGGGCCAGAGAGACCCAGTACTTC	CASSEGQGARETQYF	TRBD1	TRBJ2-5	TRBV6-1